What follows are 6 T cell receptor beta chains derived from one specimen sequenced in a study of cytomegalovirus exposure and HLA in healthy donors. Primers: 60 Vbeta forward and 13 Jbeta reverse. Repertoires were generated with immunoSEQ multiplex PCR, while TCRdb's copy carries only in-frame clones and drops some. The sample has roughly 200,000 clones, approximately 85% seen once. The sequencing input was PBMCs. Receptor source: a woman in her forties or fifties in good health and CMV-seronegative.

The V and J genes are TRBV18 and TRBJ1-1; D ambiguous. CDR3 length: 12 amino acids. Germline values: CDR1 KGHSH, CDR2 LQKENI. The germline V and J ends were trimmed by 2 bases and 11 bases, with 12 bases remaining between them. The CDR3 loop is CASSPEGTKAFF. The DNA for the CDR3 is TGTGCCAGCTCACCAGAGGGAACGAAGGCTTTCTTT.

The chain joins TRBV7-3 to TRBJ1-1, with 8 nucleotides matching TRBD1. Trimming cost V 6 bases and J 1 base; bases outside gene matches: 10. Germline values: CDR1 SGHTA, CDR2 FQGTGA. This CDR3 region has 16 residues. The CDR3 spells CASSLFPGQGNTEAFF. CDR3 DNA sequence: TGTGCCAGCAGTTTATTTCCCGGACAGGGGAACACTGAAGCTTTCTTT. Full variable domain (remainder filled in from reference TRBV7-3 and TRBJ1-1): GAGVSQTPSNKVTEKGKYVELRCDPISGHTALYWYRQSLGQGPEFLIYFQGTGAADDSGLPNDRFFAVRPEGSVSTLKIQRTERGDSAVYLCASSLFPGQGNTEAFFGQGTRLTVV.

This chain joins TRBV5-4 and TRBJ1-6, with 9 nucleotides matching TRBD1. CDR1 and CDR2 from the germline V gene are SGHNT and YYREEE (reference sequence). This CDR3 is 15 amino acids long. V was clipped by 0 bases and J by 9 bases; unmatched bases: 4. The CDR3 coding sequence is TGTGCCAGCAGCTTGGGCCGGGACAGGGCTTCACCCCTCCACTTT. Encoded protein: CASSLGRDRASPLHF.

The V gene is TRBV27, the J gene TRBJ1-2; a possible D gene is TRBD1 (6 bases). The CDR3 is 16 residues long. Trimming pared 2 bases from V and 5 bases from J, leaving 18 bases between. From germline, CDR1 is MNHEY and CDR2 SMNVEV (reference sequence). CDR3 sequence (DNA): TGTGCCAGCAGTTTAGGTTCCCCTATTCAGGGGTATGGCTACACCTTC. Protein sequence: CASSLGSPIQGYGYTF.

The V call is TRBV28, the J call TRBJ1-4, with TRBD1 matching 12 bases. CDR3 length: 15 residues. The V gene end was trimmed by 4 bases and the J gene end by 5 bases; junction bases not matched to a gene: 2. In germline, CDR1 is MDHEN, CDR2 SYDVKM. Here the CDR3 DNA reads TGTGCCAGCAGTTCGGGACAGGGGGCGAATGAAAAACTGTTTTTT. Amino acids: CASSSGQGANEKLFF.

This chain links TRBV19 with TRBJ2-7, with 9 bases matching TRBD1. With 4 bases clipped from V and 2 bases from J, the junction kept 18 bases outside the gene matches. The CDR3 length is 19 residues. Looked up from germline, CDR1 is LNHDA and CDR2 is SQIVND (reference sequence). The CDR3 sequence: CASSTIFASGQGVPYEQYF. The CDR3 coding sequence is TGTGCCAGTAGTACTATCTTCGCCTCGGGACAGGGAGTCCCCTACGAGCAGTACTTC.